These 11 T cell receptor beta chains were sequenced from one sample in a study of T cells expressing NK-cell markers. From the 5' RACE reads, TCRdb lists one entry per CDR3 protein and no DNA. This table holds fewer than 300,000 distinct CDR3 sequences. The sample comprised blood T cells: a sorted CD56 or NKG2C T cell subset, CD4+ or CD8+ T cells, or bulk PBMC T cells (not recorded which). Receptors originate from a woman between 18 and 70 years old in good health.

This chain uses TRBV6-1 with TRBJ2-5; there is no DNA to check the TCRdb D call of TRBD2. CDR1 is MNHNS, CDR2 SASEGT, per germline. The CDR3 loop spans 14 amino acids. CDR3 protein: CASSLAGGEETQYF.

The rearrangement uses TRBV11-2 and TRBJ2-5; there is no DNA to check the TCRdb D call of TRBD2. There are 16 residues in the CDR3. Germline-derived CDR1 and CDR2 are SGHAT and FQNNGV. Here the CDR3 reads CASSFNRDSGYWTQYF.

This sequence joins TRBV19 and TRBJ1-5; the TRBD1 assignment by TCRdb is unverifiable without DNA. The germline V gene has CDR1 LNHDA and CDR2 SQIVND (reference sequence). CDR3 size: 16 residues. The CDR3 sequence is CASSPVRGGGNQPQHF.

This clonotype is medium-sized by frequency. The chain links TRBV7-2 to TRBJ2-2; checking the TCRdb D call of TRBD2 is not possible without DNA. Germline-derived CDR1 and CDR2 are SGHTA and FQGNSA. The CDR3 runs to 14 residues. CDR3 sequence: CASSLGGPSGELFF.

The chain links TRBV20-1 to TRBJ2-1; lacking DNA, the TRBD2 call made by TCRdb goes unchecked. Germline V gives CDR1 DFQATT, CDR2 SNEGSKA (reference sequence). The CDR3 totals 16 residues. The CDR3 here is CSARASTSGSYNEQFF.

The chain joins TRBV5-1 to TRBJ2-7; the TCRdb D gene call, TRBD2, has no DNA to confirm it. CDR1 is SGHRS and CDR2 is YFSETQ in the germline V gene. The CDR3 extends over 19 amino acids. The CDR3 reads CASSRASGTSGSSSYEQYF.

V gene TRBV7-2 combines with J gene TRBJ1-2; TCRdb lists TRBD1, though no DNA is available to test this call. This CDR3 has 15 amino acids. The V gene's germline CDR1 is SGHTA and CDR2 FQGNSA. The CDR3 is CASSLGQPANYGYTF.

The V and J genes are TRBV20-1 and TRBJ1-2. The CDR3 totals 11 residues. CDR1 is DFQATT and CDR2 is SNEGSKA in the germline V gene (reference sequence). The CDR3 loop reads CSARETYGYTF.

The gene calls are TRBV9 and TRBJ2-1. There are 17 residues in the CDR3. From germline, CDR1 is SGDLS and CDR2 YYNGEE. CDR3 loop: CASSVAYGRSSYNEQFF.

The chain uses TRBV7-2 and TRBJ1-2; with no DNA, the TCRdb D assignment of TRBD1 cannot be verified. CDR1 and CDR2 (germline): SGHTA, FQGNSA. The CDR3 runs to 14 residues. CDR3 sequence reads: CASSQGRNNYGYTF.

CDR3: CATSRISADTQYF. This rearrangement joins TRBV15 to TRBJ2-3. The CDR3 totals 13 residues. Germline CDR1 and CDR2: LNHNV and YYDKDF (reference sequence).